This TCR beta chain was identified during a study of identical twins. General study results and limits: Out-of-frame alpha sequences shared by twins showed excess low generation probability. Without tracking the same donors, conclusions rested on cross-sectional statistical analysis.

The V and J ends lost 3 bases and 8 bases, in that order; junction bases with no gene match: 9. The CDR3 totals 15 residues. The sample holds one count of this clonotype. The antigen remains undetermined. Each CDR3 protein is one row after TCRdb ran MiXCR on the 5' RACE reads. The data hold hundreds of thousands of distinct CDR3 sequences, with roughly 20% observed a single time. The sample was also linked to a second study, of T cells expressing NK-cell markers.

The material sequenced was PBMCs. The chain couples TRBV12-3 or TRBV12-4 to TRBJ2-2; 7 nucleotides agree with TRBD2. This sequence originates from a woman aged 18-29 years in good health. CDR3 nucleotides: TGTGCCAGCAGTTTTTCGGCTAGCGGTAAAGGGGAGCTGTTTTTT. Translation: CASSFSASGKGELFF.